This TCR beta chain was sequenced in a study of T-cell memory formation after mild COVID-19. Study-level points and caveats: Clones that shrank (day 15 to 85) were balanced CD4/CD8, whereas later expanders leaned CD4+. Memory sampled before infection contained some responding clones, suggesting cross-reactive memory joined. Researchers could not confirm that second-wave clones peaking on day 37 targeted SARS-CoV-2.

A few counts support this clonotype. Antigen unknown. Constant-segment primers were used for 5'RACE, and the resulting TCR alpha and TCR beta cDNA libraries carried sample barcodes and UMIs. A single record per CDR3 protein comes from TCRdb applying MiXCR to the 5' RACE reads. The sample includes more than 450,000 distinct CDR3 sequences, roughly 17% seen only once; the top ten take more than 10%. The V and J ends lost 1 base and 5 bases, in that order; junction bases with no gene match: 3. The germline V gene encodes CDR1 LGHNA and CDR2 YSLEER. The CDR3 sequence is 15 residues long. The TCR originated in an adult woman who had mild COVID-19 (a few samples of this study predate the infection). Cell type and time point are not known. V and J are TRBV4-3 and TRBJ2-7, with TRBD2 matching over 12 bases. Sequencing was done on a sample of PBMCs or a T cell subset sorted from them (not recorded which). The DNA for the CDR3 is TGCGCCAGCAGCCAAGGACTAGCGGGAGAAGACGAGCAGTACTTC. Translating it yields CASSQGLAGEDEQYF.